The clone carrying this T cell receptor (beta chain) was picked up a small number of times. The source of the sample is a study of shared clonotypes between healthy human individuals. Genomic DNA, for the unsorted samples, came from about 90 million PBMCs. Ten immunoSEQ deep assay plates held the unsorted PBMC DNA. Only in-frame clones appear in the TCRdb table, and some are missing; sequencing was by immunoSEQ multiplex PCR. The data hold about half a million clones, with about 78% observed a single time. This CDR3 comprises 14 residues. V lost 1 base and J lost 5, with 12 bases in between. Germline V gives CDR1 SGDLS, CDR2 YYNGEE.

The V and J genes are TRBV9 and TRBJ2-5, with D maybe TRBD2 (6 bases). The sample taken for sequencing was PBMCs. The TCR was taken from a middle-aged woman in good health. Some clones in this sample may be carry-over from other donors' samples. In DNA, the CDR3 is TGTGCCAGCAGCGTAACGGCGGGGCGGGAGACCCAGTACTTC. Encoded protein: CASSVTAGRETQYF.